Listed here are 29 T cell receptor beta chains from one sample, sequenced in a study of T cell repertoires in cytomegalovirus infection. Each CDR3 protein is one row after TCRdb ran MiXCR on the reads. The sample yields 150,000 to 200,000 distinct CDR3 sequences, 28% seen once. Sequencing was performed on PBMCs. The receptors come from a human donor in good health (CMV status not recorded). Some clones in this sample may be carry-over from other donors' samples.

The chain recombines TRBV14 with TRBJ2-2, with D possibly being TRBD2 (6 bases). The V end lost 3 bases, the J end lost 3 bases, and 11 bases lay between the germline ends. Germline V CDR1 and CDR2: SGHDN, FVKESK. The CDR3 runs 15 residues. The CDR3 sequence: CASSHRDSYTGELFF. For the CDR3, the DNA is TGTGCCAGCAGCCACCGGGACTCTTACACCGGGGAGCTGTTTTTT.

The chain is built from TRBV7-3 and TRBJ2-3; TRBD1 or TRBD2 may be the D gene (5 bases each). The CDR3 length is 17 residues. The V gene lost 6 bases and the J gene lost 0 bases, with 19 bases spanning the gap. Germline CDR1 SGHTA, CDR2 FQGTGA. The CDR3 reads CASRIHPGPTSTDTQYF. CDR3 DNA sequence: TGTGCCAGCAGGATCCATCCGGGACCCACTAGCACAGATACGCAGTATTTT.

This chain links TRBV2 with TRBJ1-6, with D uncertain. Between the trimmed V and J ends, which lost 1 base and 6 bases, there was a span of 10 bases. CDR1 is SNHLY and CDR2 is FYNNEI in the germline V gene. CDR3 length: 15 residues. The CDR3 sequence is CASSEGAGLNSPLHF. CDR3 DNA sequence: TGTGCCAGCAGTGAAGGGGCAGGTCTTAATTCACCCCTCCACTTT. The complete variable domain, with remaining parts taken from reference TRBV2 and TRBJ1-6, reads EPEVTQTPSHQVTQMGQEVILRCVPISNHLYFYWYRQILGQKVEFLVSFYNNEISEKSEIFDDQFSVERPDGSNFTLKIRSTKLEDSAMYFCASSEGAGLNSPLHFGNGTRLTVT.

V and J are TRBV20-1 and TRBJ2-5; a possible D gene is TRBD2 (5 bases). Germline CDR1 is DFQATT and CDR2 is SNEGSKA (reference sequence). This CDR3 has 14 amino acids. Trimming removed 6 bases at V and 1 base at J, with 15 bases between. The CDR3 nucleotides are TGCAGTGCCCCCTCGGGGTCCCTCCAAGAGACCCAGTACTTC. Translation gives CSAPSGSLQETQYF.

This clonotype turned up a few times. This chain joins TRBV7-8 and TRBJ2-7, with 7 nucleotides matching TRBD1. V shed 1 base and J 3 bases; nucleotides not matched to a gene: 3. This CDR3 comprises 14 residues. The V gene's germline CDR1 is SGHVS and CDR2 FQNEAQ. The CDR3, as DNA: TGTGCCAGCAGCTTAGTGCCAGGGGGCTACGAGCAGTACTTC. It is translated as CASSLVPGGYEQYF.

This clonotype occurred many times. The chain joins TRBV7-8 to TRBJ1-2; D perhaps matches TRBD1 (6 bases). The length of the CDR3 is 15 residues. The ends were cut back, 1 base at V and 4 bases at J, with 13 bases in the middle. Germline CDR1 SGHVS, CDR2 FQNEAQ. The CDR3 loop reads CASSLESDSSYGYTF. Here the CDR3 DNA reads TGTGCCAGCAGCTTAGAGTCGGACAGCTCCTATGGCTACACCTTC.

The chain is built from TRBV2 and TRBJ1-6; D possibly corresponds to TRBD1 (5 bases). V lost 4 bases and J 10 bases, leaving 14 bases between the germline ends. This CDR3 has 14 amino acids. Per germline, CDR1 SNHLY and CDR2 FYNNEI. CDR3 amino acids: CASSVGRVGSPLHF. The CDR3 DNA follows: TGTGCCAGCAGTGTCGGCAGGGTAGGCTCACCCCTCCACTTT.

This clonotype turned up a few times. The gene calls are TRBV27 and TRBJ2-7, with D hard to call. V dropped 9 bases and J dropped 1 base, with 13 bases sitting between them. Germline values: CDR1 MNHEY, CDR2 SMNVEV (reference sequence). The CDR3 runs 13 residues. In DNA form, the CDR3 reads TGTGCCAGTTCGAACGGTTTGTCCTACGAGCAGTACTTC. Residues: CASSNGLSYEQYF.

V is TRBV6-5 and J is TRBJ1-2; TRBD1 might be the D (5 bases). Trimming shortened V by 8 bases and J by 8 bases, and 15 bases separated the two germline ends. Germline CDR1 and CDR2: MNHEY and SVGAGI. CDR3 length: 12 residues. In DNA form, the CDR3 reads TGTGCCAGCGGCAGGGTCCTCTGGGGCTACACCTTC. Translated, it gives CASGRVLWGYTF.

This clonotype was counted only a few times. The gene calls are TRBV6-5 and TRBJ1-1, with D possibly being TRBD1 (5 bases). The CDR3 length is 13 residues. Trimming cost V 5 bases and J 4 bases, with 11 bases left between them. The V gene's germline CDR1 is MNHEY and CDR2 SVGAGI. Written as DNA, the CDR3 is TGTGCCAGCAGTAACCTCGGGGGCACTGAAGCTTTCTTT. Its protein is CASSNLGGTEAFF.

This clonotype came up many times. This chain uses TRBV7-2 with TRBJ2-2; D gene ambiguous. CDR3 size: 13 residues. Germline-derived CDR1 and CDR2 are SGHTA and FQGNSA. V was clipped by 4 bases and J by 7 bases, with 10 bases between them. The CDR3 protein is CASSSRRSGELFF. CDR3 nucleotide sequence: TGTGCCAGCAGCTCCCGCCGCAGCGGGGAGCTGTTTTTT.

This clonotype showed up just a few times. The rearrangement joins TRBV20-1 to TRBJ1-5; no clear D gene. V was clipped by 1 base and J by 0 bases, with 7 bases between them. The CDR3 runs to 14 residues. Germline values: CDR1 DFQATT, CDR2 SNEGSKA (reference sequence). This CDR3 reads CSARGRNSNQPQHF. The DNA of the CDR3 is TGCAGTGCTAGAGGCAGAAATAGCAATCAGCCCCAGCATTTT.

The chain couples TRBV29-1 to TRBJ1-1; TRBD1 matches 8 bases. CDR1 and CDR2 (germline): SQVTM, ANQGSEA. This CDR3 has 14 amino acids. Unmatched junction bases numbered 5, after V lost 4 bases and J lost 1 base. The CDR3, as DNA: TGCAGCGTTGCAGGGGGCTTTGGGAACACTGAAGCTTTCTTT. This translates into CSVAGGFGNTEAFF.

The chain couples TRBV6-5 to TRBJ2-1; D may be TRBD2 (5 bases). The CDR3 consists of 14 residues. V lost 2 bases and J lost 9, with 14 bases in between. Looked up from germline, CDR1 is MNHEY and CDR2 is SVGAGI. CDR3 loop: CASSYTGPRVEQFF. The CDR3 DNA reads as TGTGCCAGCAGTTACACCGGGCCGCGGGTTGAGCAGTTCTTC.

V usage is TRBV7-2 and J usage is TRBJ2-1; 7 positions match TRBD1. Germline CDR1 and CDR2: SGHTA and FQGNSA. After removal of 2 bases from V and 2 bases from J, the junction contained 15 bases not matched to a gene. The CDR3 is 19 amino acids. CDR3 in DNA: TGTGCCAGCAGCTTAAAGGGGACGGGACAGCCAAGTACCTACAATGAGCAGTTCTTC. It specifies CASSLKGTGQPSTYNEQFF.

The sample holds a few counts of this clonotype. The genes are TRBV7-9 and TRBJ1-2; D is unclear. This CDR3 spans 12 amino acids. Deletions cut 1 base from V and 8 bases from J, with 8 bases between. Germline values: CDR1 SEHNR, CDR2 FQNEAQ (reference sequence). The CDR3 coding sequence is TGTGCCAGCAGCTTAGTCCCTCGGGGCTACACCTTC. It translates to CASSLVPRGYTF.

The rearrangement uses TRBV12-3 or TRBV12-4 and TRBJ1-6; 10 bases fit TRBD1. After removal of 4 bases from V and 10 bases from J, the junction contained 7 bases not matched to a gene. The CDR3 contains 15 residues. CDR3 nucleotide sequence: TGTGCCAGCAGTTCCGGTGGACAGGGGGGCTCACCCCTCCACTTT. Amino acid sequence: CASSSGGQGGSPLHF.

The rearrangement uses TRBV19 and TRBJ1-1, with D maybe TRBD1 (6 bases). CDR1 is LNHDA and CDR2 is SQIVND in the germline V gene (reference sequence). The V end lost 1 base, the J end lost 8 bases, and 14 bases lay between the germline ends. The CDR3 loop spans 14 amino acids. In nucleotides, the CDR3 is TGTGCCAGTAGTATAGTTCAGGGGCGAACGGAAGCTTTCTTT. This codes for CASSIVQGRTEAFF.

The chain couples TRBV29-1 to TRBJ2-5, with 8 bases that match TRBD1. V lost 5 bases and J lost 4; bases outside the gene matches: 6. This CDR3 spans 13 amino acids. Germline CDR1 and CDR2: SQVTM and ANQGSEA. CDR3 in amino acids: CSVSGQGRETQYF. In nucleotides, the CDR3 is TGCAGCGTTTCTGGACAGGGTCGAGAGACCCAGTACTTC.

The sample holds one count of this clonotype. The chain is built from TRBV20-1 and TRBJ1-5; D remains unclear. The CDR3 spans 15 residues. V gave up 6 bases and J gave up 0 bases, with 15 bases separating them. Germline loops: CDR1 DFQATT, CDR2 SNEGSKA (reference sequence). CDR3 sequence: CSALTNGVSNQPQHF. CDR3 DNA sequence: TGCAGTGCGCTCACAAATGGGGTTAGCAATCAGCCCCAGCATTTT.

The chain couples TRBV27 to TRBJ2-1, with D hard to call. This CDR3 region has 16 residues. Per the germline V gene, CDR1 is MNHEY and CDR2 is SMNVEV (reference sequence). Trimming stripped 4 bases from V and 4 bases from J, with 17 bases between. Here the CDR3 reads CASSSSSVIGYNEQFF. The CDR3 DNA is TGTGCCAGCAGTTCCTCTTCGGTGATCGGGTACAATGAGCAGTTCTTC.

This clonotype has only a few counts. The chain recombines TRBV20-1 with TRBJ1-1; the match to TRBD1 covers 9 bases. Looked up from germline, CDR1 is DFQATT and CDR2 is SNEGSKA (reference sequence). With V trimmed by 3 bases and J by 2 bases, 7 bases remained unmatched. This CDR3 has 15 amino acids. This chain's CDR3 is CSASRGTGQNTEAFF. CDR3 DNA sequence: TGCAGTGCTAGTCGGGGGACAGGGCAAAACACTGAAGCTTTCTTT.

This clonotype came up many times. The gene calls are TRBV7-2 and TRBJ1-3; 8 bases map to TRBD1. This CDR3 is 15 amino acids long. After removal of 5 bases from V and 4 bases from J, the junction contained 7 bases not matched to a gene. Germline CDR1 reads SGHTA; CDR2 reads FQGNSA. This CDR3 is CASSLDRGQGNTIYF. In DNA, the CDR3 is TGTGCCAGCAGCCTAGACAGGGGCCAGGGAAACACCATATATTTT. The variable domain in full, with the rest retrieved from reference TRBV7-2 and TRBJ1-3, is GAGVSQSPSNKVTEKGKDVELRCDPISGHTALYWYRQSLGQGLEFLIYFQGNSAPDKSGLPSDRFSAERTGGSVSTLTIQRTQQEDSAVYLCASSLDRGQGNTIYFGEGSWLTVV.

The genes are TRBV20-1 and TRBJ1-4; a possible D gene is TRBD1 (6 bases). This CDR3 region has 11 residues. The germline V gene has CDR1 DFQATT and CDR2 SNEGSKA (reference sequence). Trimming took off 3 bases at V and 14 bases at J, with 13 bases between the two ends. In DNA, the CDR3 is TGCAGTGCTAGTACGGTCGGGGGCCTGTTTTTT. It yields the protein CSASTVGGLFF.

Only a few counts were recorded for this clonotype. CDR3 sequence (DNA): TGTGCCAGCTCACCCAGATCTGCCTACGAGCAGTACTTC. It specifies CASSPRSAYEQYF. V and J are TRBV18 and TRBJ2-7; D not resolved. Between the trimmed V and J ends, which lost 3 bases and 2 bases, there was a span of 8 bases. This CDR3 is 13 amino acids long. Germline V gene sequence: CDR1 KGHSH, CDR2 LQKENI.

Notes on this clonotype: The junction shows a germline mismatch at one end, possibly a read error. The gene calls are TRBV29-1 and TRBJ1-1, with 7 bases that match TRBD1. The CDR3 runs to 14 residues. CDR1 and CDR2 from the germline V gene are SQVTM and ANQGSEA. CDR3 protein: CSVEGQEPSTEAFF. The DNA for the CDR3 is TGCAGTGTTGAAGGACAGGAGCCGAGTACTGAAGCTTTCTTT.

This clonotype has more than one count but fewer than ten. J is TRBJ1-2 and V is TRBV6-1; TRBD1 might be the D (6 bases). The CDR3 consists of 14 residues. Germline-derived CDR1 and CDR2 are MNHNS and SASEGT. Deletions cut 1 base from V and 5 bases from J, with 11 bases between. CDR3 amino acids: CASSEEAGEYGYTF. The CDR3 DNA reads as TGTGCCAGCAGTGAAGAGGCAGGGGAATATGGCTACACCTTC.

The chain links TRBV6-5 to TRBJ2-5, with D maybe TRBD2 (7 bases). V was clipped by 0 bases and J by 1 base, with 18 bases between them. The CDR3 has 18 residues. Germline values: CDR1 MNHEY, CDR2 SVGAGI. As DNA, the CDR3 is TGTGCCAGCAGTTACTCGGGAGGGGGGCGGGGGCCCCAAGAGACCCAGTACTTC. Its protein product is CASSYSGGGRGPQETQYF.

This clonotype was seen a few times. The V and J genes are TRBV6-5 and TRBJ2-3; D might be TRBD1 or TRBD2, each matching 5 bases. V lost 5 bases to trimming and J lost 4 bases, with 13 bases between them. The CDR3 totals 14 residues. Germline V lookup: CDR1 MNHEY, CDR2 SVGAGI. The CDR3: CASSVPGRPDTQYF. CDR3 in DNA: TGTGCCAGCAGTGTACCGGGACGACCAGATACGCAGTATTTT.